Listed below are T cell receptor beta chains from one sample, sequenced in a study of cytomegalovirus exposure and HLA in healthy donors. Only in-frame clones appear in the TCRdb table, and some are missing; sequencing was by immunoSEQ multiplex PCR. Found here are approximately 100,000 clones, 65% to 80% of them singletons; the top ten hold over 4%. Sequencing was carried out using PBMCs. These TCRs come from a female donor in good health and CMV-seropositive. CDR3s include the opening cysteine and the closing phenylalanine or tryptophan. The D gene is left open where the match is weak. Size tells how often a clone was seen (once, few, many) or the class of an expanded clone, and some rows leave it out.

>NA|TRBV7-9|TRBD1|TRBJ2-7
CASSPRTGVNEQYF
TGTGCCAGCAGCCCGAGGACAGGGGTCAACGAGCAGTACTTC
>NA|TRBV27|TRBD2|TRBJ2-1
CASIRTSGYNEQFF
TGTGCCAGCATCAGAACTAGCGGGTACAATGAGCAGTTCTTC
>once|TRBV2|NA|TRBJ1-4
CASSFPRGLGGPNEKLFF
TGTGCCAGCAGTTTCCCGCGAGGGTTAGGTGGGCCCAATGAAAAACTGTTTTTT
>NA|TRBV9|TRBD2|TRBJ2-5
CASSPPSGDKETQYF
TGTGCCAGCAGCCCACCTAGCGGGGATAAAGAGACCCAGTACTTC
>NA|TRBV28|NA|TRBJ1-2
CASSQPGTTNYGYTF
TGTGCCAGCAGTCAACCCGGGACAACTAACTATGGCTACACCTTC
>NA|TRBV15|TRBD1|TRBJ1-4
CATSRDQGGNEKLFF
TGTGCCACCAGCAGAGACCAAGGGGGCAACGAAAAACTGTTTTTT
>few|TRBV29-1|TRBD1|TRBJ2-1
CSVENPGQLYRFF
TGCAGCGTTGAAAATCCGGGACAGCTATACCGGTTCTTC
>NA|TRBV18|TRBD1|TRBJ2-6
CASSGQGATYSGANVLTF
TGTGCCAGCTCCGGACAGGGGGCCACCTACTCTGGGGCCAACGTCCTGACTTTC
>NA|TRBV7-9|NA|TRBJ2-7
CASSFPMGAVSYEQYF
TGTGCCAGCAGCTTTCCGATGGGGGCCGTTTCCTACGAGCAGTACTTC
>NA|TRBV6-1|TRBD1|TRBJ2-7
CASSERDRDYEQYF
TGTGCCAGCAGTGAACGGGACAGGGACTACGAGCAGTACTTC
>once|TRBV6-5|TRBD1|TRBJ1-5
CASRPSQGTIQPQHF
TGTGCCAGCAGACCATCACAGGGGACGATTCAGCCCCAGCATTTT